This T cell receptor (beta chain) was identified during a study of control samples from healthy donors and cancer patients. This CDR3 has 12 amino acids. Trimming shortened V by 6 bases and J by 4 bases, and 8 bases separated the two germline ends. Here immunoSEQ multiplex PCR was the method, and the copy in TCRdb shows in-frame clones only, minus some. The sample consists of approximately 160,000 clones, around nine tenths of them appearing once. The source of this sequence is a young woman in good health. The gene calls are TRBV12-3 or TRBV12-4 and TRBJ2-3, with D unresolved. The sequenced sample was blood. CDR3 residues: CASSSAADTQYF. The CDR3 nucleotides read TGTGCCAGCAGCTCCGCTGCAGATACGCAGTATTTT.